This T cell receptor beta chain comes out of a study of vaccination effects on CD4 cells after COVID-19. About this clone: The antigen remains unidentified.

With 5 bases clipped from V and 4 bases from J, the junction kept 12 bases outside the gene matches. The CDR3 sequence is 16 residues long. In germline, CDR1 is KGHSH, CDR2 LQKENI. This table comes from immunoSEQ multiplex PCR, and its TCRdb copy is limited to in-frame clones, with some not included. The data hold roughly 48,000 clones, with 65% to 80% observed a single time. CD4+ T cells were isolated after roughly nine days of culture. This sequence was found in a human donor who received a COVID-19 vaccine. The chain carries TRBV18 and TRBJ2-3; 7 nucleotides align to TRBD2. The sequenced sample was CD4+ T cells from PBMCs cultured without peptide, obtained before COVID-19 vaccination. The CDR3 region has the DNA TGTGCCAGCTCATGGACGGGGGGAGAAAGGGCAGATACGCAGTATTTT. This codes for CASSWTGGERADTQYF.